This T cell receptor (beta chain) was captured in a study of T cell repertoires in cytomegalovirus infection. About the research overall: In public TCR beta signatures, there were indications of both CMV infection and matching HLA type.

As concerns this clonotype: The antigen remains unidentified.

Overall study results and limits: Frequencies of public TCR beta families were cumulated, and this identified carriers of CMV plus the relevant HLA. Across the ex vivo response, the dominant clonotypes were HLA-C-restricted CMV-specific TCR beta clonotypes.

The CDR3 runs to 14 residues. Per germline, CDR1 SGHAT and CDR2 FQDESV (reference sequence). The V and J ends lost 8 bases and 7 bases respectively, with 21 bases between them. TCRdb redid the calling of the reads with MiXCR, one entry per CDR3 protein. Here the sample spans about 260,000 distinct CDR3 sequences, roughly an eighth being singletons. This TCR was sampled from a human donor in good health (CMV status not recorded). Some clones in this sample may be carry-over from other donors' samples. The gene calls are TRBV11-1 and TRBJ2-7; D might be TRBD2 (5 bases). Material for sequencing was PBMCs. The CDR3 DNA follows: TGTGCCAGCGCCAAAAGCGGAACCGTACCTGAGCAGTACTTC. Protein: CASAKSGTVPEQYF.